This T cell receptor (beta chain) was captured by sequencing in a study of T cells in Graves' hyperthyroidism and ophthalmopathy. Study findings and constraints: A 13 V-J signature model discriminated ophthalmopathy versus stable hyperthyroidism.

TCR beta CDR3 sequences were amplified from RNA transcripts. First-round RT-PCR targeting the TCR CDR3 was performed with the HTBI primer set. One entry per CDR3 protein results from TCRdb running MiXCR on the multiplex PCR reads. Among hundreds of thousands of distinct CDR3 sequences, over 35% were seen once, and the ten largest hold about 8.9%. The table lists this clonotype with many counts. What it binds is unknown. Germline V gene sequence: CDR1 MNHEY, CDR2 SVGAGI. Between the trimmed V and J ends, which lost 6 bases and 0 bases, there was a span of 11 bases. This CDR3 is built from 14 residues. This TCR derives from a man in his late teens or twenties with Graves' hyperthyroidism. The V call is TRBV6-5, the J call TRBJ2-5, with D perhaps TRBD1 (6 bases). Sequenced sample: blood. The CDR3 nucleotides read TGTGCCAGCAGCGAGGGACACAACCAAGAGACCCAGTACTTC. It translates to CASSEGHNQETQYF.